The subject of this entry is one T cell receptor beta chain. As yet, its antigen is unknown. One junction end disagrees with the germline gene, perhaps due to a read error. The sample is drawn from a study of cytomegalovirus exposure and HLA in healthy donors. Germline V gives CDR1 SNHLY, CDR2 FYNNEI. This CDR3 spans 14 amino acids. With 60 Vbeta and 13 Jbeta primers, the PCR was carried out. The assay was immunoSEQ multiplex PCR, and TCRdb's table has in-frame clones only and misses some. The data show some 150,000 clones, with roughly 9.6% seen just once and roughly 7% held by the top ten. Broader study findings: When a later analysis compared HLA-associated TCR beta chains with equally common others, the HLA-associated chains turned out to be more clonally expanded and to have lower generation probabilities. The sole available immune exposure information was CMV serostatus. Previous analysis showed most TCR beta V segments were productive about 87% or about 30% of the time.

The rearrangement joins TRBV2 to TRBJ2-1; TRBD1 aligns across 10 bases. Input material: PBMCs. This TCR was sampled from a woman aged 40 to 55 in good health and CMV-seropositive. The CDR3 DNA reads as TGTGCCAGCAGTAGGGACAGGGGATACAGTGAGCAGTTCTTC. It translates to CASSRDRGYSEQFF.